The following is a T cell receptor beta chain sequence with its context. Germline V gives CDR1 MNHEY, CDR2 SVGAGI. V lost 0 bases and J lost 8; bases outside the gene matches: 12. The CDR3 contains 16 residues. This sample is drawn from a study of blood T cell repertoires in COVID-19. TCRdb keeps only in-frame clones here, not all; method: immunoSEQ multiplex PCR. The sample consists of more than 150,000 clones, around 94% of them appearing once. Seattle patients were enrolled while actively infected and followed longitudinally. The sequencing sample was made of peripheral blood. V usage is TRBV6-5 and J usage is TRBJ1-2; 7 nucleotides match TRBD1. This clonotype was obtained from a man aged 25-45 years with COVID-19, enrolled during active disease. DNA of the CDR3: TGTGCCAGCAGTTACTCGACTGGAGGGGGCGCTTTCGGCTACACCTTC. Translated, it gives CASSYSTGGGAFGYTF.